A selection of T cell receptor beta chains follows, all from one sample in a study of T cell responses to AZD1222 COVID-19 vaccine. The assay was immunoSEQ multiplex PCR, and TCRdb's table has in-frame clones only and misses some. This sample yields 120,000 to 150,000 clones, of which more than 70% are seen a single time; over 12% belongs to the top ten. Sequences were derived from peripheral blood, sampled on day 0 of AZD1222 vaccination. These receptors were obtained from an adult in good health. Both conserved end residues are part of each CDR3. The order of the fields is clone size, V gene, CDR3 protein. Expanded clones get a size class; other rows say once, few or many, or leave the size out.

abundance: -
v_gene: TRBV28
CDR3aa: CASFGSGNTIYF

abundance: once
v_gene: TRBV4-2
CDR3aa: CASSPQSTDDTQYF

abundance: -
v_gene: TRBV5-8
CDR3aa: CASSRGLGYTF

abundance: -
v_gene: TRBV5-5
CDR3aa: CASSLGDRNNYGYTF

abundance: -
v_gene: TRBV19
CDR3aa: CASSIKGHSFEAFF

abundance: -
v_gene: TRBV7-8
CDR3aa: CASSLQETQYF

abundance: -
v_gene: TRBV28
CDR3aa: CASSLLQGRLAFF

abundance: -
v_gene: TRBV6-4
CDR3aa: CASSDGGVNEQFF

abundance: -
v_gene: TRBV7-2
CDR3aa: CASSQNRGQETQYF

abundance: -
v_gene: TRBV5-1
CDR3aa: CASSLDTDYEQYF

abundance: -
v_gene: TRBV28
CDR3aa: CASSFGEDSYGYTF

abundance: -
v_gene: TRBV6-5
CDR3aa: CASTRTGDGSEAFF

abundance: once
v_gene: TRBV18
CDR3aa: CASSPLEAGGAGNTEAFF

abundance: once
v_gene: TRBV28
CDR3aa: CASRSEGLHSPLHF

abundance: -
v_gene: TRBV30
CDR3aa: CAWEKDLSGPQHF

abundance: once
v_gene: TRBV30
CDR3aa: CAWSSIAGELFF

abundance: -
v_gene: TRBV5-1
CDR3aa: CASSSTTGVRNYGYTF

abundance: once
v_gene: TRBV5-4
CDR3aa: CASSLLGTNGALIF

abundance: -
v_gene: TRBV7-9
CDR3aa: CASSPGLAGARTDTQYF

abundance: -
v_gene: TRBV19
CDR3aa: CASSMGTDTQYF

abundance: -
v_gene: TRBV7-3
CDR3aa: CASSPGTANTGELFF

abundance: once
v_gene: TRBV12-5
CDR3aa: CASGSGGKTGSKKYF

abundance: -
v_gene: TRBV7-2
CDR3aa: CASSLARTGVRDTQYF

abundance: -
v_gene: TRBV3-1/TRBV3-2
CDR3aa: CASSPTVAIGNTIYF

abundance: -
v_gene: TRBV12-3/TRBV12-4
CDR3aa: CASSFSRNTEAFF

abundance: -
v_gene: TRBV5-6
CDR3aa: CASSFRSRGGRGETQYF

abundance: -
v_gene: TRBV7-8
CDR3aa: CASSLRSPAGGNQPQHF

abundance: -
v_gene: TRBV7-9
CDR3aa: CASSLESSLIF

abundance: once
v_gene: TRBV18
CDR3aa: CASSYGRDEKLFF

abundance: -
v_gene: TRBV11-2
CDR3aa: CASSGGGGSSYFMTSPLHF

abundance: -
v_gene: TRBV7-2
CDR3aa: CASSPDYYEQYF